This TCR beta chain was sequenced in a study of T cell changes during pregnancy in multiple sclerosis. Generated by immunoSEQ multiplex PCR, the TCRdb table keeps only in-frame clones and is missing some. The table has tens of thousands of clones, 85% to 95% seen once; the top ten hold around 2.3%. The CDR3 sequence is 15 residues long. V dropped 7 bases and J dropped 0 bases, with 17 bases sitting between them. Germline values: CDR1 SQVTM, CDR2 ANQGSEA. The sample here was peripheral blood, taken before pregnancy. The TCR originated in a female donor with multiple sclerosis, enrolled in a pregnancy study. The chain carries TRBV29-1 and TRBJ2-3; tentatively, D is TRBD1 (5 bases). Here the CDR3 DNA reads TGCAGCGCCTTGGGGCAGACCGACAGCACAGATACGCAGTATTTT. This gives the protein CSALGQTDSTDTQYF.